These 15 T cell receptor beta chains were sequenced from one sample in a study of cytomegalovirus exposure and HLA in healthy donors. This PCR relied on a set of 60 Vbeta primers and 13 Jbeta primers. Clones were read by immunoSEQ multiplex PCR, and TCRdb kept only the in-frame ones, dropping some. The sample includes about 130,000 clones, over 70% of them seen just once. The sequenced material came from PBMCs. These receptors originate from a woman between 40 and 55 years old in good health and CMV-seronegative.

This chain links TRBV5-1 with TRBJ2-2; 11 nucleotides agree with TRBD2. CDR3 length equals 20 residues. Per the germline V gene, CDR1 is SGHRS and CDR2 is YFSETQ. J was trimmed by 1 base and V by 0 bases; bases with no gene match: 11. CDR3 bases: TGCGCCAGCAGCTTGGCCTCGCTAGCGGGAGGATCGCTGAACACCGGGGAGCTGTTTTTT. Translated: CASSLASLAGGSLNTGELFF.

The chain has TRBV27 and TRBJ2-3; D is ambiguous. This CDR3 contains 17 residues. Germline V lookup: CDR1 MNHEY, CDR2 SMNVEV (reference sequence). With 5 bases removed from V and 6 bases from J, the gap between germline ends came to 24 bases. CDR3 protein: CASSPPFWAPSADTQYF. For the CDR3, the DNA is TGTGCCAGCAGTCCACCATTTTGGGCCCCATCGGCGGATACGCAGTATTTT.

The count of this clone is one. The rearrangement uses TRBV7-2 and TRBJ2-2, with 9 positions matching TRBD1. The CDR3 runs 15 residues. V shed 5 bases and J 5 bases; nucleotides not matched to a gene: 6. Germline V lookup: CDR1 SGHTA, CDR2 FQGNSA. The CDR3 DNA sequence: TGTGCCAGCAGCACGGGGACAGGGAGAACCGGGGAGCTGTTTTTT. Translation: CASSTGTGRTGELFF.

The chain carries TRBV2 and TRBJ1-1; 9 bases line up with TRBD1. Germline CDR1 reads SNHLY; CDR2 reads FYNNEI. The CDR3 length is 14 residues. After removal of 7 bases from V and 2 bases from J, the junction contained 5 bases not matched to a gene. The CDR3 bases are TGTGCCAGCACCGGGGACAGGGTTAACACTGAAGCTTTCTTT. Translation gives CASTGDRVNTEAFF.

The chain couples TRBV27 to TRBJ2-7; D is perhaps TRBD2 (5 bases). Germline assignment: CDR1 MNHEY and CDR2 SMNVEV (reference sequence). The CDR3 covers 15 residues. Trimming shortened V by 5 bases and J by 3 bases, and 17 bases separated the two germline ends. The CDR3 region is CASSRTPEVLYEQYF. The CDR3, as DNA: TGTGCCAGCAGTCGGACTCCTGAAGTACTCTACGAGCAGTACTTC.

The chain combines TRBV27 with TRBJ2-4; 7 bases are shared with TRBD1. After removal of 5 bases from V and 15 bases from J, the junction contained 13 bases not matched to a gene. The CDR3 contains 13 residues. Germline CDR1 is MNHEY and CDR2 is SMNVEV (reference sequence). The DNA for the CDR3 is TGTGCCAGCAGTCTAACATCCGGGACAGTGGGGTACTTC. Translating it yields CASSLTSGTVGYF.

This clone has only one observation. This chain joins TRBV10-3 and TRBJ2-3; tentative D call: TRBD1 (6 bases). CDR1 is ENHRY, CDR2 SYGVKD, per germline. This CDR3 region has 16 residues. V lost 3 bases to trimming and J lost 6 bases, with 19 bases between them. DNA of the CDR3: TGTGCCATCAGTGATCTCACAGGGAGTACTACGGATACGCAGTATTTT. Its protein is CAISDLTGSTTDTQYF.

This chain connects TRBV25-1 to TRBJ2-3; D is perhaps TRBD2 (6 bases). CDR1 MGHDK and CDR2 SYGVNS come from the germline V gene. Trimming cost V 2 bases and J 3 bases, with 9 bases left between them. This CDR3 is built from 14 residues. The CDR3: CASSERLGTDTQYF. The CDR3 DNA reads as TGTGCCAGCAGTGAACGACTAGGAACAGATACGCAGTATTTT. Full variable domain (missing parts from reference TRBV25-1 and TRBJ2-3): EADIYQTPRYLVIGTGKKITLECSQTMGHDKMYWYQQDPGMELHLIHYSYGVNSTEKGDLSSESTVSRIRTEHFPLTLESARPSHTSQYLCASSERLGTDTQYFGPGTRLTVL.

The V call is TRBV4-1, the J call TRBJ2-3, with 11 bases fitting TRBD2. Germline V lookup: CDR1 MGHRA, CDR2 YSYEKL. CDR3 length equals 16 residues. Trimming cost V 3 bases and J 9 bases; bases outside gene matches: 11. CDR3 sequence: CASSQDSGRALDTQYF. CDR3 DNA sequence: TGCGCCAGCAGCCAGGATAGCGGGAGGGCGTTGGACACGCAGTATTTT.

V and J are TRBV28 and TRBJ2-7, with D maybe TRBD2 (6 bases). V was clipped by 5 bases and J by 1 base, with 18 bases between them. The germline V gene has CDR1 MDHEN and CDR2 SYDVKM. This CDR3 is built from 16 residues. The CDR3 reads CASSPAGSEKSYEQYF. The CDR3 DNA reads TGTGCCAGCAGTCCAGCGGGTAGCGAGAAGTCCTACGAGCAGTACTTC.

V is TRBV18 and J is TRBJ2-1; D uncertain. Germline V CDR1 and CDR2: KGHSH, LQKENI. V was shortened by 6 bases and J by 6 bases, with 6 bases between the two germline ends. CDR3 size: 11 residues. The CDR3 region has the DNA TGTGCCAGCTCGCCTATCAATGAGCAGTTCTTC. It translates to CASSPINEQFF.

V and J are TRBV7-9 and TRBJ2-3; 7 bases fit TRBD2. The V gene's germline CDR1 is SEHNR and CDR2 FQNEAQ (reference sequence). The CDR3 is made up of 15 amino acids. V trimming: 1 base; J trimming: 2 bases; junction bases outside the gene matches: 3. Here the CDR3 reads CASSLGLAVTDTQYF. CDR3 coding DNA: TGTGCCAGCAGCTTAGGGCTAGCGGTCACAGATACGCAGTATTTT.

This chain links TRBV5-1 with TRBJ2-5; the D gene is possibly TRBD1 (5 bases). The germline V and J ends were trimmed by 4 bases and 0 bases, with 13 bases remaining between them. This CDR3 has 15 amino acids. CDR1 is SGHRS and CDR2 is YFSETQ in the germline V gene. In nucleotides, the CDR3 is TGCGCCAGCAGCCCGGACAAACTGTACCAAGAGACCCAGTACTTC. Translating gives CASSPDKLYQETQYF.

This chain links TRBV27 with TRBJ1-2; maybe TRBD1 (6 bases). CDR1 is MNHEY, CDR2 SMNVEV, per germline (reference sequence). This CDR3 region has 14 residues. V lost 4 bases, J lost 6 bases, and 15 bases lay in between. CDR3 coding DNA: TGTGCCAGCAGTTCTAATCGGGACACCCATGGCTACACCTTC. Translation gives CASSSNRDTHGYTF.

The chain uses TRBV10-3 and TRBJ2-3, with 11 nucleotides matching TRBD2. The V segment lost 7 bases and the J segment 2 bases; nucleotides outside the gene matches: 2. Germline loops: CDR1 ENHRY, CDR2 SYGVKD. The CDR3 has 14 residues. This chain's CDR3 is CAIKTSGNTDTQYF. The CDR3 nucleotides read TGTGCCATCAAGACTAGCGGGAACACAGATACGCAGTATTTT.